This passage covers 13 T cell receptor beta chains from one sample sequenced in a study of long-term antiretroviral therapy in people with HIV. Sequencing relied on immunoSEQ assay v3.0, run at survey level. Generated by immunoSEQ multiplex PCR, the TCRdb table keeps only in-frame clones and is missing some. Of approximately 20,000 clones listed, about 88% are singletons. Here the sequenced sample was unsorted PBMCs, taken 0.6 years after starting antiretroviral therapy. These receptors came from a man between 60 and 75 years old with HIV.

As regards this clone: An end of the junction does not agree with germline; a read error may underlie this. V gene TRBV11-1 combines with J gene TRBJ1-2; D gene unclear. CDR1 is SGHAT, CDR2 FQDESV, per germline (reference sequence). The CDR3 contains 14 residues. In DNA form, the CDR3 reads TGTGCCAGCAGCTTAGTTCCAGGACGGAGTCAAACGGCCTTC. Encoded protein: CASSLVPGRSQTAF. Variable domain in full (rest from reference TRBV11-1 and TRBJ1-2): EAEVAQSPRYKITEKSQAVAFWCDPISGHATLYWYRQILGQGPELLVQFQDESVVDDSQLPKDRFSAERLKGVDSTLKIQPAELGDSAMYLCASSLVPGRSQTAFGSGTRLTVV.

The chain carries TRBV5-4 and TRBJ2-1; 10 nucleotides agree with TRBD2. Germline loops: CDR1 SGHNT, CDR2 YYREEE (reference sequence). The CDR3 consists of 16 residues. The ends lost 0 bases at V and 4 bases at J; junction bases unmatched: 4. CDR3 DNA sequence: TGTGCCAGCAGCTTGGGTGGGACTAGCGAATACAATGAGCAGTTCTTC. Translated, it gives CASSLGGTSEYNEQFF.

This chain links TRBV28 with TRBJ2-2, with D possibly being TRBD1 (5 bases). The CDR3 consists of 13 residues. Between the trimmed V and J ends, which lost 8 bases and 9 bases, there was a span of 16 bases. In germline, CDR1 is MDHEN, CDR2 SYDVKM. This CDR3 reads CASGSSGLRELFF. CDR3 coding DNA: TGTGCCAGCGGCTCTTCAGGGCTTCGGGAGCTGTTTTTT.

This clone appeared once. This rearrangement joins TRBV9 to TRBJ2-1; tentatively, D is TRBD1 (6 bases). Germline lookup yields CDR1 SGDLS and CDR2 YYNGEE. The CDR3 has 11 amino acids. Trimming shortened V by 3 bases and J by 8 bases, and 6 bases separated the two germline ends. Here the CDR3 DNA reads TGTGCCAGCAGCGCAGGGGATGAGCAGTTCTTC. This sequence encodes CASSAGDEQFF.

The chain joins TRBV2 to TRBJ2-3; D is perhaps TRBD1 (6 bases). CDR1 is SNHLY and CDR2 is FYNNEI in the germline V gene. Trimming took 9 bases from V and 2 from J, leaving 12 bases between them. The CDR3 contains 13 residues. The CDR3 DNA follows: TGTGCCAGTACAGGGCTGAACACAGATACGCAGTATTTT. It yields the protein CASTGLNTDTQYF.

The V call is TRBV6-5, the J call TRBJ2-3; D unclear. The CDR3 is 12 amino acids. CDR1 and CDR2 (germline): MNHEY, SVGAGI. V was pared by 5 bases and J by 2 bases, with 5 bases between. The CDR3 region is CASSHYTDTQYF. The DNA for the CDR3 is TGTGCCAGCAGTCATTACACAGATACGCAGTATTTT.

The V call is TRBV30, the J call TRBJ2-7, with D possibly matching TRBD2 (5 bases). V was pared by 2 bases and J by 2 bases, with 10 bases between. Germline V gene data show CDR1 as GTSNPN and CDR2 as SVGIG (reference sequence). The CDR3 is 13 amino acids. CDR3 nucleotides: TGTGCCTGGAGTTACGGACTGACCTACGAGCAGTACTTC. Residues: CAWSYGLTYEQYF.

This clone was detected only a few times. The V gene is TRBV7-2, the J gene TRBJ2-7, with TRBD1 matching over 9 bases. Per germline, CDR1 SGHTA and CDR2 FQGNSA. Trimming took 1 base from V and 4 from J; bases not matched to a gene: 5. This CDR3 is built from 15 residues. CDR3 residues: CASSLVWTGVYEQYF. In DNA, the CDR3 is TGTGCCAGCAGCTTAGTCTGGACAGGGGTATACGAGCAGTACTTC.

The CDR3 DNA sequence: TGTGCCAGCAGTTACTGGGGGACAGGGGAAACTGAAGCTTTCTTT. Translating it yields CASSYWGTGETEAFF. The chain has TRBV6-5 and TRBJ1-1; TRBD1 matches 10 bases. The V segment lost 1 base and the J segment 5 bases; nucleotides outside the gene matches: 4. The CDR3 contains 15 residues. Germline CDR1 is MNHEY and CDR2 is SVGAGI.

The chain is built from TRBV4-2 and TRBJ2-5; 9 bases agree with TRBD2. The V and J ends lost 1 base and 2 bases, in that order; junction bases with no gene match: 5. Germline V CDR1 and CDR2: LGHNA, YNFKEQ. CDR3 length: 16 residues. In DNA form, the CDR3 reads TGTGCCAGCAGCCAAGCCCGACTAGCGGCACAAGAGACCCAGTACTTC. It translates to CASSQARLAAQETQYF.

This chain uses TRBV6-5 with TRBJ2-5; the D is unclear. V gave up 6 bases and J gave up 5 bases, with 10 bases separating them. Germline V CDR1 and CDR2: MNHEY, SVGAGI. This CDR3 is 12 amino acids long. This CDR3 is CASRDLWETQYF. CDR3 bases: TGTGCCAGCAGAGACCTGTGGGAGACCCAGTACTTC.

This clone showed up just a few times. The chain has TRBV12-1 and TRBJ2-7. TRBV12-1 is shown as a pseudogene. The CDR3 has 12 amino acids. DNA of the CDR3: TGTGCCAGCAGCTTTACCCCGTACGAGCAGTACTTC. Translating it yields CASSFTPYEQYF.

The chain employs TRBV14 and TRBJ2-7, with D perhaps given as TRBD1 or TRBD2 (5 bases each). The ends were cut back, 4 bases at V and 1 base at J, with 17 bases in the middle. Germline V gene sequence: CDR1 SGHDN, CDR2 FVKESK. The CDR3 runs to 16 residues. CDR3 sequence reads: CASSPARWGRSYEQYF. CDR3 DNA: TGTGCCAGCAGCCCTGCGCGGTGGGGGAGATCCTACGAGCAGTACTTC.